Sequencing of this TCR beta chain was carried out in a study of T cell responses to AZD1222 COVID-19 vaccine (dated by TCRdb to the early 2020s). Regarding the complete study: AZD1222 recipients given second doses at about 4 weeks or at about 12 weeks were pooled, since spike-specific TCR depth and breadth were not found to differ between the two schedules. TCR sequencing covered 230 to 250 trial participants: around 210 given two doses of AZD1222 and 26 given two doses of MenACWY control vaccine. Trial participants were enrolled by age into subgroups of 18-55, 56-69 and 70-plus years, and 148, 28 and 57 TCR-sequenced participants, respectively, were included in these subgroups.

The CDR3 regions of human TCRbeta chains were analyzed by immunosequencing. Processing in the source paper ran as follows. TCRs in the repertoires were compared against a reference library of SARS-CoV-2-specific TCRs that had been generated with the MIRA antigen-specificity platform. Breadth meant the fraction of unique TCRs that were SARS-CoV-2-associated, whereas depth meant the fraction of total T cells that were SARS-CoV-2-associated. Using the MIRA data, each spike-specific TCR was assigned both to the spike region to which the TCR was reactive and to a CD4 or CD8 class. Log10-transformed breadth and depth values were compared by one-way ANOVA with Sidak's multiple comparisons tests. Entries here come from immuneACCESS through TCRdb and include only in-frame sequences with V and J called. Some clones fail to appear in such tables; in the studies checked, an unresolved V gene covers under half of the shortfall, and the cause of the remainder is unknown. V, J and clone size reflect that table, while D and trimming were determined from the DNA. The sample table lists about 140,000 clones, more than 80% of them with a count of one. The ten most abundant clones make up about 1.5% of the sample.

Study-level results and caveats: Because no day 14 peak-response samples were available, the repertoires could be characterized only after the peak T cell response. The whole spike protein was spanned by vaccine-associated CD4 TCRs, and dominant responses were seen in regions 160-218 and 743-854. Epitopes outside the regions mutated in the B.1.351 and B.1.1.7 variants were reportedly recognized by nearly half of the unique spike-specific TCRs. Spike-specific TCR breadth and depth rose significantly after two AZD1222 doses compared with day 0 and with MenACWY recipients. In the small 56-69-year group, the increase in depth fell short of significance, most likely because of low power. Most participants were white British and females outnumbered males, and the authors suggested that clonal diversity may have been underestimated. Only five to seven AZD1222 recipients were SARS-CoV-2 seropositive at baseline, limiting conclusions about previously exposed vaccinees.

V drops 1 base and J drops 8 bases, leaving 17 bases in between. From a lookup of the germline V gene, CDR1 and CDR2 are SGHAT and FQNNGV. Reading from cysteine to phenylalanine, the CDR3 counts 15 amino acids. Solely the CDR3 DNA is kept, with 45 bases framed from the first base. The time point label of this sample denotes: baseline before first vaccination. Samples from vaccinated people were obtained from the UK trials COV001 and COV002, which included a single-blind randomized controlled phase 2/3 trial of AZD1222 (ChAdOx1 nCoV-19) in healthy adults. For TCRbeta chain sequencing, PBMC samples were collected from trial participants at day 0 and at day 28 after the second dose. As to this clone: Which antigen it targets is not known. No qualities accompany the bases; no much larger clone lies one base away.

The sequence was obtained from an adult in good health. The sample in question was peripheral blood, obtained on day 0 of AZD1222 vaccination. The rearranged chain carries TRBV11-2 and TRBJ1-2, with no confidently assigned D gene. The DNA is TGTGCCAGCAGCTTAGGGACCGGGCCGGAAGGCGGCTACACCTTC. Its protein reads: CASSLGTGPEGGYTF.